This T cell receptor (beta chain) was documented in a study of cytomegalovirus exposure and HLA in healthy donors (dated by TCRdb to the late 2010s). Study-wide context: An earlier analysis of approximately 550 of the donors reported 250 to 350 Gb of sequence data and 100 million to 140 million unique TCR beta sequences from approximately 180 million T cells. The genetic ancestry cluster associated with self-reported Caucasian donors included around 76% of the approximately 410 genotyped donors. The number of typed donors differed by locus: roughly 629-640 for A, B, C, DRB1 and DQB1; some 500 for DQA1; 606 for DPA1; and some 430 for DPB1. Using immunosequencing, the study profiled T cell repertoires from about 650 subjects and related those repertoires to cytomegalovirus serostatus. The aim of the study was to test whether cataloging public T cell receptors could identify signatures of past pathogen exposure. To predict cytomegalovirus infection status, the study combined high-throughput TCR immunosequencing, statistical association of individual TCRs with disease status, and machine learning. All discovery cohort repertoires had been generated on a single sequencing platform. A later genetic analysis used genome-wide SNP genotypes for about three fifths of the 666 donors, treating that subset as a discovery cohort. In addition to the first cohort of around 670 subjects, a separate validation cohort of under 150 different subjects was used. Because of strong linkage in the cohort, 5 or 6 DR-DQ haplotypes were treated as single units for association and clustering. In the later analysis, no new phenotypic data were used to find candidate immune exposures; instead, reliance was placed on TCR beta sequences and their occurrence across donors. Roughly 300 gigabases of sequencing data and 75 million to 85 million unique TCR sequences made up an early release that covered 500 to 700 HLA-typed donors. An earlier analysis of 500 to 650 of the donors applied high-throughput TCR beta sequencing to assess whether each TCR beta V gene segment acted as functional or pseudogenic. Class I and class II HLA loci were covered by the typing at four-digit resolution. Donor age, sex, ethnicity and CMV serostatus were compiled alongside the repertoire data. In a later analysis, previously published TCR beta repertoires from several hundred donors were re-analyzed and high-resolution HLA genotyping was added so that TCR occurrence patterns could be studied. On average, about 200,000 unique TCR beta nucleotide sequences were sequenced per donor among roughly 430 genotyped donors of the cohort, with roughly 18% of those sequences being non-productive. What the work shows at the level of the full study, not this receptor alone: The sequencing pipeline was judged likely to have produced a cluster of highly shared sequence variants as a technical artifact. In this cohort, only TCR beta chains were sequenced, and detectable features were limited by the absence of alpha or paired-chain data. According to a later analysis, TCR association rates differed among HLA loci, with DRB1 alleles showing the most associated TCRs and HLA-C alleles showing the fewest. A further reported finding was that TCR beta sequences accurately predicted the HLA-A and HLA-B alleles for most subjects in the first cohort. In a later analysis, HLA-associated TCR beta chains showed more clonal expansion and lower generation probabilities than non-associated chains that were equally common. In the study, 164 TCR beta chains were listed as associated with cytomegalovirus. Sequencing depth was assumed to be roughly uniform across donors in the presence/absence analyses, though that assumption may not hold. Correlated functional status among segregating V segments might be attributable to linkage disequilibrium, but an unknown experimental factor could not be ruled out. The classifier was reported to diagnose cytomegalovirus status with high specificity and sensitivity in both the original and validation cohorts. Some 15 rarely observed V segments, including chromosome 9 orphons, were excluded from the earlier analysis of approximately 500 of the donors because counts were too low. In a later genetic analysis, a missense DCLRE1C variant was associated with V-gene and J-gene trimming of TCR beta chains, and the association was replicated in an independent cohort. Because the 87-base-pair reads could not distinguish some IMGT-functional V segments, including TRBV6-2 and TRBV6-3, those segments were excluded. According to a later analysis, most CMV-associated TCR beta chains appeared to be HLA-restricted, and the HLA associations seemed to be driven largely by CMV exposure. CMV serostatus was the only immune exposure information available for the cohort. In an earlier analysis of fewer than 700 of the donors, most TCR beta V segments appeared in productive rearrangements about 87% or about 30% of the time, broadly matching IMGT annotations. Strong co-occurrence of HLA alleles, especially DR and DQ, made assigning TCR associations to individual alleles difficult. According to the authors, the approach could potentially be generalized to other disease states and immunological phenotypes. In a later analysis, about 17,000 TCR beta sequences were associated with specific HLA alleles at a false discovery rate of 0.05. Across donors, most TCR sequences were observed very rarely, whereas some public TCRs were present in many individuals. Because some donors lacked HLA typing at each locus, the association tests relied only on the typed subset. In vitro tests confirmed that a few of the cytomegalovirus-associated TCR beta chains recognize cytomegalovirus antigens. Compared with the roughly 710-donor mean, donors in an Asian-associated ancestry cluster had fewer N-insertions in productive TCRs, according to a later genetic analysis. A later analysis reported that several top co-occurrence clusters appeared linked to parvovirus B19, influenza, CMV and Epstein-Barr virus.

Comment on this clone: It has no known antigen specificity. No base quality information exists; no much larger clone differs at one position.

The cohort was made up of around 720 healthy bone marrow donors. At the time of sampling, every cohort member was nominally healthy, though immune exposures that went unrecorded were likely present. The donor tested CMV seropositive, placing the donor among the 289 seropositive members of the cohort. A peripheral blood sample was provided by each donor, and peripheral blood mononuclear cells were used for TCR beta sequencing. The Qiagen DNeasy Blood Extraction Kit was used to extract genomic DNA from the blood cell samples. The V end gives up 7 bases and the J end 8 bases, leaving 5 bases in the junction not matched to a gene. Reading from cysteine to phenylalanine, the CDR3 counts 13 amino acids. Only CDR3 DNA remains: 39 bases, in frame from the first base. According to the germline V gene, CDR1 reads MGHRA and CDR2 reads YSYEKL. Receptor libraries were prepared by the immunoSEQ multiplex PCR assay. The multiplex PCR relied on a mix of 60 forward primers for TCR Vbeta segments and 13 reverse primers for TCR Jbeta segments. The CDR3 region of rearranged TCR beta genes was amplified from genomic DNA with a multiplex PCR assay. On the Illumina HiSeq System, the amplified TCR beta libraries were sequenced as 87-base-pair reads. The original methods were these. A later analysis counted about 80 million unique TCR beta chains across the 500 to 850 repertoires, and some 12 million of these chains were shared by at least two donors. A nearest-neighbor algorithm error-corrected the raw reads and collapsed the reads into unique sequences, merging closely related sequences to remove PCR and sequencing errors. CDR3 sequences were aligned to IMGT reference sequences to assign V, D and J gene segments. Each retained sequence needed at least a six-nucleotide match to both a V gene segment and a J gene segment. Rearrangements were called productive when the CDR3 lacked stop codons and stayed in frame with V and J; all others were non-productive. CDR3 was defined by IMGT convention, running from the second conserved V-encoded cysteine to the conserved J-encoded phenylalanine. The earlier analysis of about 590 of the donors excluded sequences that lacked an unambiguous match to a single V gene segment. In an earlier analysis of more than 500 of the donors, a V segment was called functional when productive rearrangements were above 56.7%, and segregating when the standard deviation between donors exceeded 5%. To diagnose cytomegalovirus status from the catalog of TCR beta chain sequences, a statistical classification framework was built. In a later analysis, V and J genes were assigned by comparing TCR nucleotide sequences against IMGT/GENE-DB human TR gene sequences. A later analysis assigned CDR3 sequences and most-parsimonious VDJ recombination scenarios with the TCRdist pipeline. A later analysis defined each TCR beta chain by its CDR3 amino acid sequence plus V-gene family, and excluded reads lacking a unique V-gene family. A later analysis removed over 500 highly shared, low-generation-probability nucleotide sequences to deal with suspected cross-contamination and a sequencing artifact. In a later analysis, a clonal expansion index was calculated for each public chain from normalized within-repertoire ranks of inferred template counts. Generation probabilities in a later analysis came from a VDJ recombination model fitted to out-of-frame rearrangements, and those results were checked against IGoR. In a later analysis, TCR-TCR, TCR-HLA and TCR-CMV co-occurrence was scored with hypergeometric tests, and a repertoire-size bias correction was applied to TCR pairs. In a later analysis, false discovery rates were estimated by permuting HLA or CMV assignments 20 times. In a later analysis, co-occurring TCRs were grouped using DBSCAN, with TCRdist sequence similarity added in when clustering inside HLA-allele-positive subsets. Co-occurrence clustering excluded repertoires with fewer than 30,000 or more than 120,000 public chains, plus five with anomalous nucleotide sharing. TCRdb took over this immuneACCESS table, retaining in-frame rearrangements with V and J assigned. Such tables are incomplete; in checked studies, under half of the missing clones stem from an unresolved V gene, and the remainder is unexplained. V and J calls and clone size are as listed in that table; D and trimming were resolved from the DNA. Within this sample are around 31,000 clones, with about three fifths of them counted one time only. The ten largest make up approximately 43% of the sample.

Here the chain combines TRBV4-1 and TRBJ2-4; 10 bases in between match TRBD2. The receptor comes from a male donor in good health and CMV-seropositive. Sequencing input: PBMCs. The DNA sequence is TGCGCCAGCAAGCGGGAGGGTATAGACATTCAGTACTTC. Translated, it gives CASKREGIDIQYF.